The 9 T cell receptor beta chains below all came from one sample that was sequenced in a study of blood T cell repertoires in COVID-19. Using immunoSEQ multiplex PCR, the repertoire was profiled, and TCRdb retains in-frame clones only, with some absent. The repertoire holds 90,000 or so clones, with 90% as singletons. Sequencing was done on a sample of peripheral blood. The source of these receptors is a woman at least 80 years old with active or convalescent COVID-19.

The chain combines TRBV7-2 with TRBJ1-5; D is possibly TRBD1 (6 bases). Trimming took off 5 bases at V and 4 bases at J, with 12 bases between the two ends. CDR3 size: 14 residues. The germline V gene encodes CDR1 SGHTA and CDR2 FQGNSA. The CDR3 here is CASSPRGWNQPQHF. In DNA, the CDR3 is TGTGCCAGCAGCCCCAGGGGTTGGAATCAGCCCCAGCATTTT.

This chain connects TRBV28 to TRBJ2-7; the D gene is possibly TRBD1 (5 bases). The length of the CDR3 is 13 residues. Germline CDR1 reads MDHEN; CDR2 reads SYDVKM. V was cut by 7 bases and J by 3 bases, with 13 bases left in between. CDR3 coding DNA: TGTGCCAGCATACCCCAGGGTGGCTACGAGCAGTACTTC. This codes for CASIPQGGYEQYF.

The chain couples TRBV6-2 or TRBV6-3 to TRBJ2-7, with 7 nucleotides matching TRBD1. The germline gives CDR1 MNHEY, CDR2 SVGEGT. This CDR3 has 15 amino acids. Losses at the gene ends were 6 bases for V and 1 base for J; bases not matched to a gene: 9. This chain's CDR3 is CASSPTGAKSYEQYF. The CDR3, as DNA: TGTGCCAGCAGCCCCACAGGGGCGAAGTCCTACGAGCAGTACTTC.

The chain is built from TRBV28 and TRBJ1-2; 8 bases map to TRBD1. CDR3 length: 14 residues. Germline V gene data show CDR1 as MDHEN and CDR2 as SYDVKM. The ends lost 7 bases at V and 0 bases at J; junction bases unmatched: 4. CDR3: CASNEQGANYGYTF. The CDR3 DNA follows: TGTGCCAGCAATGAACAGGGGGCTAACTATGGCTACACCTTC.

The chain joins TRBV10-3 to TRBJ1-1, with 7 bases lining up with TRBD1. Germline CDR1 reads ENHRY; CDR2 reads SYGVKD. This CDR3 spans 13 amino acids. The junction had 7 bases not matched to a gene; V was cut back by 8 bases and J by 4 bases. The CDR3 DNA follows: TGTGCCATCGGTACAGGGGATGCCACTGAAGCTTTCTTT. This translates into CAIGTGDATEAFF.

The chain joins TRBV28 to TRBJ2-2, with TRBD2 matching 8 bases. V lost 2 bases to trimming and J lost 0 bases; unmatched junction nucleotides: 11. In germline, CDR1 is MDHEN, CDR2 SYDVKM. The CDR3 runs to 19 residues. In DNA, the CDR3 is TGTGCCAGCAGTTTAATGGGGGGACTAGGAAAAGCGAACACCGGGGAGCTGTTTTTT. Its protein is CASSLMGGLGKANTGELFF.

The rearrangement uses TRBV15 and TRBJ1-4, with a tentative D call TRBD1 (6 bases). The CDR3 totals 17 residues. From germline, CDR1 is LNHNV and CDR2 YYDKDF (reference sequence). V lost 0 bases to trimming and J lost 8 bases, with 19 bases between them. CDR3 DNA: TGTGCCACCAGCAGAGACCCGCAGGGGAAGAGAGGGGAAAAACTGTTTTTT. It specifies CATSRDPQGKRGEKLFF. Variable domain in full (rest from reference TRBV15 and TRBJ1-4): DAMVIQNPRYQVTQFGKPVTLSCSQTLNHNVMYWYQQKSSQAPKLLFHYYDKDFNNEADTPDNFQSRRPNTSFCFLDIRSPGLGDTAMYLCATSRDPQGKRGEKLFFGSGTQLSVL.

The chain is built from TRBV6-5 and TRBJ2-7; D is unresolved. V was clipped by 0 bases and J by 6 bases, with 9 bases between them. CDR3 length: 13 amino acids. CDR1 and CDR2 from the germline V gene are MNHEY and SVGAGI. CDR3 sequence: CASSYSPTGEQYF. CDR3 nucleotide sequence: TGTGCCAGCAGTTACTCCCCTACCGGCGAGCAGTACTTC.

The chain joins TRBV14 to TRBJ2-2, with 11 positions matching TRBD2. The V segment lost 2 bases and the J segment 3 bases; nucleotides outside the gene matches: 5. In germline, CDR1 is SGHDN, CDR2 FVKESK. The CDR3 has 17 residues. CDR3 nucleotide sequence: TGTGCCAGCAGCCAACTGGTGGGACTAGCGGACACCGGGGAGCTGTTTTTT. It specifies CASSQLVGLADTGELFF.